This TCR beta chain was retrieved from a study of blood T cell repertoires in COVID-19. Turning to the study itself: COVID-19 samples, acute and convalescent, were from the United States, Italy and Spain.

V lost 4 bases to trimming and J lost 3 bases; unmatched junction nucleotides: 5. The CDR3 is 15 amino acids. The germline gives CDR1 WNHNN, CDR2 SYGVQD (reference sequence). Clones were sequenced by immunoSEQ multiplex PCR, and TCRdb holds only the in-frame ones, with some missing. The sample holds around 58,000 clones; 85% are singletons and the top ten take roughly 18%. The material sequenced was peripheral blood. The chain recombines TRBV10-1 with TRBJ1-4; TRBD1 agrees at 7 bases. This clonotype originated in a human donor in a cohort sampled during active COVID-19. Written as DNA, the CDR3 is TGCGCCAGCAGTGGGGCGACAGGGCCTAATGAAAAACTGTTTTTT. It yields the protein CASSGATGPNEKLFF.